These 12 T cell receptor beta chains came from one sample sequenced in a study of T cell responses to AZD1222 COVID-19 vaccine. Sequencing was performed with immunoSEQ multiplex PCR; in TCRdb, only in-frame clones are kept and a portion is missing. Among 120,000 to 150,000 clones listed, 90% to 95% were seen once. Sample: peripheral blood, taken on day 0 of AZD1222 vaccination. The receptors were gathered from an adult in good health.

The J gene is TRBJ1-2, the V gene TRBV3-1 (or the pseudogene TRBV3-2); D is unclear. V lost 4 bases, J lost 6 bases, and 18 bases lay in between. The CDR3 runs to 15 residues. Germline V gene lookup returns CDR1 LGHDT and CDR2 YNNKEL (reference sequence). CDR3: CASSPVVGSFNGYTF. CDR3 nucleotide sequence: TGTGCCAGCAGCCCCGTCGTGGGCAGTTTTAATGGCTACACCTTC.

The genes are TRBV2 and TRBJ1-2; D unclear. Looked up from germline, CDR1 is SNHLY and CDR2 is FYNNEI. The V and J ends lost 1 base and 4 bases respectively, with 10 bases between them. The CDR3 is 14 residues long. The chain's CDR3 is CASSEGASLYGYTF. Here the CDR3 DNA reads TGTGCCAGCAGTGAAGGGGCAAGCCTCTATGGCTACACCTTC.

The genes are TRBV14 and TRBJ2-3; perhaps D is TRBD1 or TRBD2 (5 bases each). Trimming shortened V by 4 bases and J by 4 bases, and 12 bases separated the two germline ends. CDR3 length: 14 amino acids. The germline gives CDR1 SGHDN, CDR2 FVKESK. DNA of the CDR3: TGTGCCAGCAGCCTATGGGACGCCCCAGATACGCAGTATTTT. This sequence encodes CASSLWDAPDTQYF.

The table lists this clone with a few counts. The gene calls are TRBV19 and TRBJ1-6, with D possibly TRBD1 on 5 matching bases. Germline V CDR1 and CDR2: LNHDA, SQIVND (reference sequence). This CDR3 comprises 13 residues. Trimming took off 8 bases at V and 2 bases at J, with 7 bases between the two ends. CDR3 bases: TGTGCCAGTCAGGACACCTATAATTCACCCCTCCACTTT. Encoded protein: CASQDTYNSPLHF.

The chain couples TRBV18 to TRBJ2-7; perhaps TRBD2 as D (6 bases). The CDR3 length is 14 residues. From germline, CDR1 is KGHSH and CDR2 LQKENI. The ends were cut back, 6 bases at V and 0 bases at J, with 12 bases in the middle. The CDR3 DNA is TGTGCCAGCTCCCCCGCGGGGTCCTCCTACGAGCAGTACTTC. This gives the protein CASSPAGSSYEQYF.

The chain links TRBV19 to TRBJ2-3; possibly TRBD1 or TRBD2 for D (5 bases each). CDR3 length: 15 amino acids. Germline lookup yields CDR1 LNHDA and CDR2 SQIVND (reference sequence). V dropped 4 bases and J dropped 0 bases, with 11 bases sitting between them. CDR3 residues: CASSTGRESTDTQYF. CDR3 coding DNA: TGTGCCAGTAGTACCGGCAGGGAGAGCACAGATACGCAGTATTTT.

The chain combines TRBV18 with TRBJ1-1; TRBD1 is a possible D gene (5 bases). V was cut by 5 bases and J by 2 bases, with 18 bases left in between. The CDR3 runs 16 residues. Germline V gives CDR1 KGHSH, CDR2 LQKENI. CDR3 bases: TGTGCCAGCTCAATAGTGTCAACGGGGGGAAACACTGAAGCTTTCTTT. Its protein is CASSIVSTGGNTEAFF.

CDR3 loop: CASSVAGVDSPLHF. In DNA, the CDR3 is TGTGCCAGCAGTGTGGCAGGGGTGGATTCACCCCTCCACTTT. The chain joins TRBV2 to TRBJ1-6; D may be TRBD1 (6 bases). The CDR3 has 14 amino acids. Trimming cost V 4 bases and J 8 bases, with 12 bases left between them. Germline CDR1 and CDR2: SNHLY and FYNNEI.

The chain joins TRBV7-7 to TRBJ1-1; D gene unclear. Germline lookup yields CDR1 SSHAT and CDR2 FNYEAQ (reference sequence). The V gene lost 4 bases and the J gene lost 5 bases, with 11 bases spanning the gap. CDR3 size: 13 residues. The CDR3 sequence is CASSSGPGTEAFF. CDR3 DNA sequence: TGTGCCAGCAGCTCGGGCCCCGGTACTGAAGCTTTCTTT.

The rearrangement joins TRBV11-2 to TRBJ2-7; 12 nucleotides match TRBD2. With 0 bases clipped from V and 12 bases from J, the junction kept 6 bases outside the gene matches. Germline V gene lookup returns CDR1 SGHAT and CDR2 FQNNGV. The CDR3 sequence is 14 residues long. CDR3 coding DNA: TGTGCCAGCAGCTTAGAGACTAGCGGGAGCCTCGTGTACTTC. Its translation is CASSLETSGSLVYF. Drawing the rest from reference TRBV11-2 and TRBJ2-7, the complete variable domain is EAGVAQSPRYKIIEKRQSVAFWCNPISGHATLYWYQQILGQGPKLLIQFQNNGVVDDSQLPKDRFSAERLKGVDSTLKIQPAKLEDSAVYLCASSLETSGSLVYFGPGTRLTVT.

V usage is TRBV18 and J usage is TRBJ1-1; D is unclear. Germline V gene data show CDR1 as KGHSH and CDR2 as LQKENI. The germline V and J ends were trimmed by 0 bases and 4 bases, with 21 bases remaining between them. This CDR3 region has 18 residues. This CDR3 is CASSPPPIRADFTTEAFF. The CDR3 region has the DNA TGTGCCAGCTCACCACCGCCCATCCGGGCCGATTTTACCACTGAAGCTTTCTTT.

V gene TRBV28 combines with J gene TRBJ1-5; the match to TRBD1 covers 7 bases. From germline, CDR1 is MDHEN and CDR2 SYDVKM. The CDR3 loop spans 16 amino acids. V shed 5 bases and J 0 bases; nucleotides not matched to a gene: 7. CDR3 coding DNA: TGTGCCAGCAGTCGCCAGGGGGTGTATAGCAATCAGCCCCAGCATTTT. Its protein product is CASSRQGVYSNQPQHF.